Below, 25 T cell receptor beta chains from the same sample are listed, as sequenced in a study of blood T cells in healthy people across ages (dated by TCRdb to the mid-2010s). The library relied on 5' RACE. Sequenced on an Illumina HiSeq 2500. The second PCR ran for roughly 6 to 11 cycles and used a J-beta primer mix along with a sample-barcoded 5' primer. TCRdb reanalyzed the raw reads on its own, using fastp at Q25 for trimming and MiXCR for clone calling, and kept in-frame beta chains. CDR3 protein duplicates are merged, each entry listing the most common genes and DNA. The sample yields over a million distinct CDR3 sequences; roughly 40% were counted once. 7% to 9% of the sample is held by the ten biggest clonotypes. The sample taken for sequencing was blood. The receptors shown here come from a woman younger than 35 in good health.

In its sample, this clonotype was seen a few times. The CDR3 bases are TGCAGTGCTAGAGATCAGAAGGGCCGCACAGATACGCAGTATTTT. Amino acids: CSARDQKGRTDTQYF. This sequence joins TRBV20-1 and TRBJ2-3; D gene ambiguous. Trimming shortened V by 0 bases and J by 1 base, and 11 bases separated the two germline ends. There are 15 residues in the CDR3. CDR1 is DFQATT and CDR2 is SNEGSKA in the germline V gene (reference sequence).

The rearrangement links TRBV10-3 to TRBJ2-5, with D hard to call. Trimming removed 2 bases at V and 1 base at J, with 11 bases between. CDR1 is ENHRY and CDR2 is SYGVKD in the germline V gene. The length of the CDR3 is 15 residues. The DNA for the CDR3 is TGTGCCATCAGTGAGGGGCCAACTACCCAAGAGACCCAGTACTTC. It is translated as CAISEGPTTQETQYF.

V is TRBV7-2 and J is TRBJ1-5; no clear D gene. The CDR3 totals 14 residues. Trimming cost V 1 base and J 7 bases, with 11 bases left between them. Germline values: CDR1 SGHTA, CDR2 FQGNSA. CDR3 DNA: TGTGCCAGCAGCTTAGTCGGAGGCGGGCAGCCCCAGCATTTT. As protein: CASSLVGGGQPQHF.

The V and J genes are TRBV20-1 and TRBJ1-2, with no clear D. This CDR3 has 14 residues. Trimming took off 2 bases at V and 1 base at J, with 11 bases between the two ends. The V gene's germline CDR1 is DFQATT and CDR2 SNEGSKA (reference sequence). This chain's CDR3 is CSARSVVNNYGYTF. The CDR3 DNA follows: TGCAGTGCTAGATCAGTGGTAAATAACTATGGCTACACCTTC.

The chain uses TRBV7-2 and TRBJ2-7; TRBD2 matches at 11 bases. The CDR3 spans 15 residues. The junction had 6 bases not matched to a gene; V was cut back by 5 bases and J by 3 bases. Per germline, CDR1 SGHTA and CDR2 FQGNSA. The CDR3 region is CASSKPSGRFYEQYF. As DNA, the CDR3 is TGTGCCAGCAGCAAACCTAGCGGGAGGTTCTACGAGCAGTACTTC.

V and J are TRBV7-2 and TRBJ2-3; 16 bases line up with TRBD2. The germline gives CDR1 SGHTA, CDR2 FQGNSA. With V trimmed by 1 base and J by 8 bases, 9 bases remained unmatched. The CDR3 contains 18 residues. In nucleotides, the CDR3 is TGTGCCAGCAGCTTAGAAACGGGACTAGCGGGGGGGCTAGGTACGCAGTATTTT. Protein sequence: CASSLETGLAGGLGTQYF.

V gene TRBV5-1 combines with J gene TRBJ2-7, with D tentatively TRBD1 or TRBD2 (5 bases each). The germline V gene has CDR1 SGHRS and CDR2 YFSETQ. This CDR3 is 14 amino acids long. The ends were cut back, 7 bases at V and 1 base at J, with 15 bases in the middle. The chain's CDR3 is CASLRDQNSYEQYF. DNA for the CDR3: TGCGCCAGCCTCAGGGACCAAAATTCCTACGAGCAGTACTTC.

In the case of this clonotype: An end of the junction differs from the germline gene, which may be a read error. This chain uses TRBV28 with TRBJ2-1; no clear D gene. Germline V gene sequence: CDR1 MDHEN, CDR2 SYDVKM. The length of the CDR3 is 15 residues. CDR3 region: CASSLSRNSYNVQFF. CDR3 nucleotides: TGTGCCAGCAGTTTATCCCGGAACTCCTACAATGTGCAGTTCTTC.

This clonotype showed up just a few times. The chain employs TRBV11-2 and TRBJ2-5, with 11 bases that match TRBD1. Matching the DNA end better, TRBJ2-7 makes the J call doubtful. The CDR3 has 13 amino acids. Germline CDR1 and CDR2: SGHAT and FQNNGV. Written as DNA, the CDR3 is TGTGCCAGCGTACGGACAGGGGGCAGCGAGCAGTACTTC. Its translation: CASVRTGGSEQYF.

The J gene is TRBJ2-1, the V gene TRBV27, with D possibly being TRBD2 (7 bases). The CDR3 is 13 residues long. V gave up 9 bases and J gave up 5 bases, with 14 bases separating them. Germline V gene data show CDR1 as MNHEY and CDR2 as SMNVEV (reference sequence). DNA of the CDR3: TGTGCCAGTCTAGCGGAGGGGGACAATGAGCAGTTCTTC. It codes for CASLAEGDNEQFF.

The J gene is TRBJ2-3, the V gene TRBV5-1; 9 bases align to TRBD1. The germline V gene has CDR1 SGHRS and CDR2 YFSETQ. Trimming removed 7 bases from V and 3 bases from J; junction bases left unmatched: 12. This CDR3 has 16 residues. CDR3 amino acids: CASSRVRTGETDTQYF. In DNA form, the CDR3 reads TGCGCCAGCTCTCGCGTTAGGACAGGGGAGACAGATACGCAGTATTTT.

In DNA form, the CDR3 reads TGTGCCAGTAGTGCCTCGACAGGGGGTAACACTGAAGCTTTCTTT. Residues: CASSASTGGNTEAFF. The chain has TRBV19 and TRBJ1-1; 9 bases align to TRBD1. J lost 2 bases, V lost 5 bases, and 6 bases had no gene match. Germline assignment: CDR1 LNHDA and CDR2 SQIVND (reference sequence). The CDR3 is made up of 15 amino acids.

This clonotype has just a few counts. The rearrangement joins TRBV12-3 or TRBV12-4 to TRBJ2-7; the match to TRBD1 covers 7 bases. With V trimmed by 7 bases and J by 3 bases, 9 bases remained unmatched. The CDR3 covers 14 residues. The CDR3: CASTSPGQHYEQYF. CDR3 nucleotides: TGTGCCAGCACCTCCCCGGGACAGCACTACGAGCAGTACTTC.

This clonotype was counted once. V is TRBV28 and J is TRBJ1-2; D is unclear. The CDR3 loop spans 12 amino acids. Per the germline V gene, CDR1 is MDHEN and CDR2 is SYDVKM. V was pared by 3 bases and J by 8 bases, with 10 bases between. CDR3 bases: TGTGCCAGCAGTTTCGGGCTTTGGGGCTACACCTTC. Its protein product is CASSFGLWGYTF.

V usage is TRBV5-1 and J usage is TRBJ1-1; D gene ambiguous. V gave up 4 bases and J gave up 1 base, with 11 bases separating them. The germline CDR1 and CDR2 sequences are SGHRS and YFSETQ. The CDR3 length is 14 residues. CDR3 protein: CASSAYSSNTEAFF. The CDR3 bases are TGCGCCAGCAGCGCCTATTCGTCGAACACTGAAGCTTTCTTT.

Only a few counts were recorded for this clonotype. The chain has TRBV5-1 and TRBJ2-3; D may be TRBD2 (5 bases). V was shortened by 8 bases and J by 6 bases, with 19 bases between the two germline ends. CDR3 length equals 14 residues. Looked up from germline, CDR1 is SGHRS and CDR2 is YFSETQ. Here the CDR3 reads CASHTSLDPDTQYF. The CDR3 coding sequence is TGCGCCAGTCACACATCACTAGATCCCGATACGCAGTATTTT. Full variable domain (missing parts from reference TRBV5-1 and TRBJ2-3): KAGVTQTPRYLIKTRGQQVTLSCSPISGHRSVSWYQQTPGQGLQFLFEYFSETQRNKGNFPGRFSGRQFSNSRSEMNVSTLELGDSALYLCASHTSLDPDTQYFGPGTRLTVL.

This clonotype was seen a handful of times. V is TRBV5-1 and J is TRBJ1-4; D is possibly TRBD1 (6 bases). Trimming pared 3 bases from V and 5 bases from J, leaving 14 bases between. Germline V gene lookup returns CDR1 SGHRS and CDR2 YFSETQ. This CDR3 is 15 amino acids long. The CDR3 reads CASSSQDSGNEKLFF. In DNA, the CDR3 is TGCGCCAGCAGCTCTCAGGACAGTGGAAATGAAAAACTGTTTTTT.

CDR3 amino acids: CSVSGTDVQQPQHF. The CDR3 DNA reads as TGCAGTGTTTCCGGGACAGACGTTCAACAGCCCCAGCATTTT. The chain carries TRBV20-1 and TRBJ1-5; 7 bases match TRBD1. Germline CDR1 reads DFQATT; CDR2 reads SNEGSKA (reference sequence). The CDR3 length is 14 residues. The V segment lost 7 bases and the J segment 7 bases; nucleotides outside the gene matches: 13.

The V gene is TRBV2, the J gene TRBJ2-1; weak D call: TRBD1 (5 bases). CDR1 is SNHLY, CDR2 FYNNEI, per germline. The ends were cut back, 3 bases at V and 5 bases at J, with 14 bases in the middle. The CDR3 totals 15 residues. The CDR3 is CASSDGASRDNEQFF. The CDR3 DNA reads TGTGCCAGCAGTGATGGGGCATCCCGGGACAATGAGCAGTTCTTC.

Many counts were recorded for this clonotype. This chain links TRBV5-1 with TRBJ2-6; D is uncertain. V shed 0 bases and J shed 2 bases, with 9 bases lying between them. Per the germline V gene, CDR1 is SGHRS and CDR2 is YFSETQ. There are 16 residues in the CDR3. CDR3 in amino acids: CASSLGSNTGANVLTF. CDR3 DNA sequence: TGCGCCAGCAGCTTGGGGTCGAATACTGGGGCCAACGTCCTGACTTTC.

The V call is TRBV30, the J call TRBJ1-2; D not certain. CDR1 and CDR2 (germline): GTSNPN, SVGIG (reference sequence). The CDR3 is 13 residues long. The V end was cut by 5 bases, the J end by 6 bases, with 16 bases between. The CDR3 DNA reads TGTGCCTGGCAGCCCCAGGTTTCGCATGGCTACACCTTC. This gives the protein CAWQPQVSHGYTF.

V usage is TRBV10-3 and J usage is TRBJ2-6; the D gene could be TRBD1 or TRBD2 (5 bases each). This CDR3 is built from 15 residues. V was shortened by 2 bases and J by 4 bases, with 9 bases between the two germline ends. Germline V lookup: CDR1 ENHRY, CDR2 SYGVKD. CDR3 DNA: TGTGCCATCAGTGAGGTAGGGGACGGGGCCAACGTCCTGACTTTC. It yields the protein CAISEVGDGANVLTF.

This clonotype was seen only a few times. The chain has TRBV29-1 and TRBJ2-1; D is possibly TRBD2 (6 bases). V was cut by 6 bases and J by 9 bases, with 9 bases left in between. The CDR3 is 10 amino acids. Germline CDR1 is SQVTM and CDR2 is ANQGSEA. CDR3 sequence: CSVGGTEQFF. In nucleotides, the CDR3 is TGCAGCGTGGGCGGGACTGAGCAGTTCTTC.

DNA for the CDR3: TGCAGCGGTGGACCGTCGCGGGCTGGCTACACCTTC. Its translation: CSGGPSRAGYTF. This chain uses TRBV29-1 with TRBJ1-2; D unclear. Between the trimmed V and J ends, which lost 7 bases and 7 bases, there was a span of 16 bases. Per the germline V gene, CDR1 is SQVTM and CDR2 is ANQGSEA. The CDR3 loop spans 12 amino acids. Full variable domain (rest looked up from reference TRBV29-1 and TRBJ1-2): SAVISQKPSRDICQRGTSLTIQCQVDSQVTMMFWYRQQPGQSLTLIATANQGSEATYESGFVIDKFPISRPNLTFSTLTVSNMSPEDSSIYLCSGGPSRAGYTFGSGTRLTVV.

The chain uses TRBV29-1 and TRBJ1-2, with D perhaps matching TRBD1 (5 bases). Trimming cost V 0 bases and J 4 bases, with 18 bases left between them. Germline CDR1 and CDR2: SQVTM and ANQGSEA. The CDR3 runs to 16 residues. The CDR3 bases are TGCAGCGTTGAAGATAGCGGGCAGGGCCAGGCCTATGGCTACACCTTC. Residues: CSVEDSGQGQAYGYTF.